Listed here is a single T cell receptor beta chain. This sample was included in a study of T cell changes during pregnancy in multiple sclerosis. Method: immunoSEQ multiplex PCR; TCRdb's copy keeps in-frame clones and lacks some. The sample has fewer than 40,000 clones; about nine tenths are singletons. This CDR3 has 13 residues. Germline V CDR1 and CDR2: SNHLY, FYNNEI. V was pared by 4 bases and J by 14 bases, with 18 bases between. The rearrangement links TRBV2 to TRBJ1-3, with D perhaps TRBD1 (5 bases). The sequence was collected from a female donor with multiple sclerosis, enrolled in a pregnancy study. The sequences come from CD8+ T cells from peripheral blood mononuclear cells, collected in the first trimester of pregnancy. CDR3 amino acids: CASSVARAKVLYF. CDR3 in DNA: TGTGCCAGCAGTGTGGCCAGGGCCAAGGTCCTATATTTT.